This TCR beta chain came from a study of shared clonotypes between healthy human individuals. The table came from immunoSEQ multiplex PCR; TCRdb's copy has only in-frame clones and leaves some out. Altogether approximately 2.1 million clones are present, 85% to 95% being singletons, with the ten largest covering approximately 0.4%. CDR1 is SQVTM and CDR2 is ANQGSEA in the germline V gene. This CDR3 region has 12 residues. Trimming took 6 bases from V and 8 from J, leaving 16 bases between them. This TCR was sampled from a man between 18 and 35 years old in good health. Some clones in this sample may be carry-over from other donors' samples. The rearrangement uses TRBV29-1 and TRBJ1-2; D is undetermined. The sample was naive CD4+ T cells from PBMCs. Subset here: CD45RA+ positively selected. CDR3 residues: CSVEGLRVGYTF. The CDR3 DNA reads TGCAGCGTGGAGGGTTTGAGGGTCGGCTACACCTTC.